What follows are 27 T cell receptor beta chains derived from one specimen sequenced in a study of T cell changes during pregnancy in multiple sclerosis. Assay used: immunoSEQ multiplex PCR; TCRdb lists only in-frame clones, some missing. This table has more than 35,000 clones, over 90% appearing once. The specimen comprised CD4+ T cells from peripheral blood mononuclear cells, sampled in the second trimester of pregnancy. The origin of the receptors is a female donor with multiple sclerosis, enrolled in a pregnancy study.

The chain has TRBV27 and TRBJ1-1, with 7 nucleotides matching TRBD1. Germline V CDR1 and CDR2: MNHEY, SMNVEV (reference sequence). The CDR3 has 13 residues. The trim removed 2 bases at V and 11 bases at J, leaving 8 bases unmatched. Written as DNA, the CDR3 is TGTGCCAGCAGTTTAGAGGGGGCGGGCAAGGCTTTCTTT. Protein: CASSLEGAGKAFF.

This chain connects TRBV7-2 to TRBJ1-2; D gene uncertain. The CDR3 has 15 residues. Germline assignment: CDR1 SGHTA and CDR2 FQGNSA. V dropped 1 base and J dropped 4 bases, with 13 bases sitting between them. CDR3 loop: CASSLGGINLYGYTF. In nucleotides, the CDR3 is TGTGCCAGCAGCTTAGGAGGCATTAACCTCTATGGCTACACCTTC.

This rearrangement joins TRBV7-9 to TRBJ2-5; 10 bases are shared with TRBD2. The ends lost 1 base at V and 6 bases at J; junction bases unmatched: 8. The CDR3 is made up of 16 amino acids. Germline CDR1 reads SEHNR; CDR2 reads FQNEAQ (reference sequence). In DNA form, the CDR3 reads TGTGCCAGCAGCTTAGGGTCAGCGGGAGGGCCAAAGACCCAGTACTTC. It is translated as CASSLGSAGGPKTQYF.

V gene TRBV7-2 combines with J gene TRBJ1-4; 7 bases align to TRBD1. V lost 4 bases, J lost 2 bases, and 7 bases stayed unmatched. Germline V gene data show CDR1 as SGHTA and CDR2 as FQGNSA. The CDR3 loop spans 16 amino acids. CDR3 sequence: CASSWRGPGTNEKLFF. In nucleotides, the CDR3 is TGTGCCAGCAGCTGGAGGGGGCCGGGGACTAATGAAAAACTGTTTTTT. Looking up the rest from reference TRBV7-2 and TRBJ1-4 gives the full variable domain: GAGVSQSPSNKVTEKGKDVELRCDPISGHTALYWYRQSLGQGLEFLIYFQGNSAPDKSGLPSDRFSAERTGGSVSTLTIQRTQQEDSAVYLCASSWRGPGTNEKLFFGSGTQLSVL.

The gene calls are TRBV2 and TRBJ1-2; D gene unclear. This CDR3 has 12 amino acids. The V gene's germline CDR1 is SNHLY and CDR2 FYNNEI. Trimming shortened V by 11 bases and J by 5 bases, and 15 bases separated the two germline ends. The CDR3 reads CAAGPGYYGYTF. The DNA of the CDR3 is TGTGCCGCGGGCCCGGGATATTATGGCTACACCTTC.

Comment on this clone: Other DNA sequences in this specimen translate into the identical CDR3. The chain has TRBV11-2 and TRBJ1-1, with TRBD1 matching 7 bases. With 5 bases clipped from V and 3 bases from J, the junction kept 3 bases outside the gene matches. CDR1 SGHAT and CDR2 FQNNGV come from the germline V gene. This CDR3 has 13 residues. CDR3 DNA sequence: TGTGCCAGCAGCCTCGACAGGGACACTGAAGCTTTCTTT. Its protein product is CASSLDRDTEAFF.

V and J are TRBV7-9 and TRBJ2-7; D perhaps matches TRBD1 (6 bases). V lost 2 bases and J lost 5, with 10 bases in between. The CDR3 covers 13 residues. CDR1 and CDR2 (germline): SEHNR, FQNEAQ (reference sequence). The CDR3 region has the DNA TGTGCCAGCAGCTTAAACAGGGACAACGAGCAGTACTTC. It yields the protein CASSLNRDNEQYF.

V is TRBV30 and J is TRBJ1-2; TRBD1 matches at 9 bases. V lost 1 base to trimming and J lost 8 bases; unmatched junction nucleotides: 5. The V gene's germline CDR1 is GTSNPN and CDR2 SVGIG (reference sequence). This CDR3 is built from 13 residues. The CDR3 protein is CAWSAQGAEGYTF. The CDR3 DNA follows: TGTGCCTGGAGTGCACAGGGGGCGGAGGGCTACACCTTC.

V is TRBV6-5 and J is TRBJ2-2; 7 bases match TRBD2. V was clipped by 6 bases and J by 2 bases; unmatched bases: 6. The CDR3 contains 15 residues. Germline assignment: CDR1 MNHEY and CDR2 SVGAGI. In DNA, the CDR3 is TGTGCCAGCAGGCGGCAGCGGGGAAACACCGGGGAGCTGTTTTTT. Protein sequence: CASRRQRGNTGELFF.

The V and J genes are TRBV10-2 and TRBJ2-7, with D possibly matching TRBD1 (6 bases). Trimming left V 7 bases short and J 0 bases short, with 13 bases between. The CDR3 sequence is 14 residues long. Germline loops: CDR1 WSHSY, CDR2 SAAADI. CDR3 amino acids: CASTGTTTSYEQYF. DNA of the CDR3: TGCGCCAGCACCGGGACAACCACCTCCTACGAGCAGTACTTC.

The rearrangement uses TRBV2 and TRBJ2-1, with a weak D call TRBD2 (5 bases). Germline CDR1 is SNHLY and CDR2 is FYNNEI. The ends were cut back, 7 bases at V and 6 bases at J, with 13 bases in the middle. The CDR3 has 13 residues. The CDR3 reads CASNLGVANEQFF. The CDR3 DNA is TGTGCCAGCAACCTCGGGGTTGCCAATGAGCAGTTCTTC.

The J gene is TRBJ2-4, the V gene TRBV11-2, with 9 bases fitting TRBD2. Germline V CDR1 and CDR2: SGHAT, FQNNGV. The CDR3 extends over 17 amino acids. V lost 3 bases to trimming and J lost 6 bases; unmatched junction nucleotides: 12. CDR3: CASSLIFAGGPGNIQYF. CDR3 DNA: TGTGCCAGCAGCTTGATATTCGCGGGAGGGCCCGGAAACATTCAGTACTTC. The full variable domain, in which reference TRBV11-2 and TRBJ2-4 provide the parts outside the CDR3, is EAGVAQSPRYKIIEKRQSVAFWCNPISGHATLYWYQQILGQGPKLLIQFQNNGVVDDSQLPKDRFSAERLKGVDSTLKIQPAKLEDSAVYLCASSLIFAGGPGNIQYFGAGTRLSVL.

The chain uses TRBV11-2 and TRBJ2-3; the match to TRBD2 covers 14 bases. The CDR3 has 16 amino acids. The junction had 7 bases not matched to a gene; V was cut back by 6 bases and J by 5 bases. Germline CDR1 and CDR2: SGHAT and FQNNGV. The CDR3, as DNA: TGTGCCAGCAGACTGACTAGCGGGGGGGCTGGAGATACGCAGTATTTT. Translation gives CASRLTSGGAGDTQYF.

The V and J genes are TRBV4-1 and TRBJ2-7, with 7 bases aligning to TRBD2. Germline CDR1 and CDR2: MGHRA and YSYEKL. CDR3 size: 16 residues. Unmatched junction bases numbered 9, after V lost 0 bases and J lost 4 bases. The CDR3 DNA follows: TGCGCCAGCAGCCAAGAAAGGCCTCGGGGGGTTTACGAGCAGTACTTC. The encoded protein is CASSQERPRGVYEQYF.

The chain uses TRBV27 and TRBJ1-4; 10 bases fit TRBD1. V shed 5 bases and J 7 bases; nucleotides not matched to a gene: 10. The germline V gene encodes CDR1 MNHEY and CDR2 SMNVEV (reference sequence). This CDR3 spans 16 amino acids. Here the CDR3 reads CASSRPGTGVGEKLFF. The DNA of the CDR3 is TGTGCCAGCAGTCGTCCCGGGACAGGGGTGGGTGAAAAACTGTTTTTT.

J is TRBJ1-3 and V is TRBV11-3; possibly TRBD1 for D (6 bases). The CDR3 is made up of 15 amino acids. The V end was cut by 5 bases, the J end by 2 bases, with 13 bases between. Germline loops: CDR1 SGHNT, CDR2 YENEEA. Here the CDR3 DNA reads TGTGCCAGCAGCCCGTTTTGGGGGCCTGGAAACACCATATATTTT. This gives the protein CASSPFWGPGNTIYF.

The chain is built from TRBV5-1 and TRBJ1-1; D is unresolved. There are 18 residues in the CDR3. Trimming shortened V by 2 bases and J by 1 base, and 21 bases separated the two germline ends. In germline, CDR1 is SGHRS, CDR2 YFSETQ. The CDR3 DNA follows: TGCGCCAGCAGCTTTATGTCTACCCTTAGCCTTAAGAACACTGAAGCTTTCTTT. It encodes CASSFMSTLSLKNTEAFF.

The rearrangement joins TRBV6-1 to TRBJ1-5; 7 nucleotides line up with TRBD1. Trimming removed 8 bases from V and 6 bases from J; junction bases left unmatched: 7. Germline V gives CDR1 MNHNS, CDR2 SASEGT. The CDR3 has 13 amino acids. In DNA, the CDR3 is TGTGCCAGCGAACGACAGGGCGGTCAGCCCCAGCATTTT. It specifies CASERQGGQPQHF.

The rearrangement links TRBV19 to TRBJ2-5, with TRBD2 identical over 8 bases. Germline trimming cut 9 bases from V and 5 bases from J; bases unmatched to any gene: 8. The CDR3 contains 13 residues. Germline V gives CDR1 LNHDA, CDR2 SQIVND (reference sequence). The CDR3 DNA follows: TGTGCCAGCGAGCGGGGGCCGGGGGAGACCCAGTACTTC. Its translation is CASERGPGETQYF.

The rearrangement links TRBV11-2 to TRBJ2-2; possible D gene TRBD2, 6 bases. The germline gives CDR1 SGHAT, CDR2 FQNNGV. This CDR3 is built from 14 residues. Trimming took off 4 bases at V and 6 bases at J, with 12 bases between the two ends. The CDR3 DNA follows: TGTGCCAGCAGCTCCCCCAGGAGGGCCGGGGAGCTGTTTTTT. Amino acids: CASSSPRRAGELFF. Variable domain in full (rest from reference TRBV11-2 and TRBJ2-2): EAGVAQSPRYKIIEKRQSVAFWCNPISGHATLYWYQQILGQGPKLLIQFQNNGVVDDSQLPKDRFSAERLKGVDSTLKIQPAKLEDSAVYLCASSSPRRAGELFFGEGSRLTVL.

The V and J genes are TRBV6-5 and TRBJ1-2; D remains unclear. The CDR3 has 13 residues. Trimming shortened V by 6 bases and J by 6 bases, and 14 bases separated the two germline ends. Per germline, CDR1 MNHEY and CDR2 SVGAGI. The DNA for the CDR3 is TGTGCCAGCAGACCCTATAGTGTCAATGGCTACACCTTC. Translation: CASRPYSVNGYTF.

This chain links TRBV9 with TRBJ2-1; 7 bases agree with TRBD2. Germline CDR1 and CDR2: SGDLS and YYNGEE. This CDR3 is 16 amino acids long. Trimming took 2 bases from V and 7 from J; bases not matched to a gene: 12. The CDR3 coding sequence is TGTGCCAGCAGCGTTGGGGCTTGGGGGGGTCAAAATGAGCAGTTCTTC. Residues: CASSVGAWGGQNEQFF.

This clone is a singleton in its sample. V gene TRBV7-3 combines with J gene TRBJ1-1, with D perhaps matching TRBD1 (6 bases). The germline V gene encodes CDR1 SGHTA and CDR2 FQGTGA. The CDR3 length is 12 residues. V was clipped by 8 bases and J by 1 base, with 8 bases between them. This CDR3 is CASGQPNTEAFF. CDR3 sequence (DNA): TGTGCCAGCGGACAGCCGAACACTGAAGCTTTCTTT.

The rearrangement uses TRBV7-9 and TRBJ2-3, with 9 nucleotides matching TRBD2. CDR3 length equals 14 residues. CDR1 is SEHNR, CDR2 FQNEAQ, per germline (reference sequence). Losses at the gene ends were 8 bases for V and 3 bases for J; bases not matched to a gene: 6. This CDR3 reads CASRSGRRTDTQYF. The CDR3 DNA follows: TGTGCCAGCCGCAGCGGGAGGAGGACAGATACGCAGTATTTT.

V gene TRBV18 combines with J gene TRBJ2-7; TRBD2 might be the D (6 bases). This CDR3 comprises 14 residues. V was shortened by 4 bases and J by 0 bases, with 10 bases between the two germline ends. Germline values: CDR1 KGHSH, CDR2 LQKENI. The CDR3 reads CASSLGLSSYEQYF. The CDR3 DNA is TGTGCCAGCTCACTGGGACTTAGCTCCTACGAGCAGTACTTC.

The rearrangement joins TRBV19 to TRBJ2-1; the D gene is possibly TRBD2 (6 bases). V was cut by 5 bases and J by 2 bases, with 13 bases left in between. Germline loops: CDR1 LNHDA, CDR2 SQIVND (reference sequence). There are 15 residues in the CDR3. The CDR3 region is CASSVSGPPYNEQFF. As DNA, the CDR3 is TGTGCCAGTAGTGTCAGCGGGCCCCCCTACAATGAGCAGTTCTTC.

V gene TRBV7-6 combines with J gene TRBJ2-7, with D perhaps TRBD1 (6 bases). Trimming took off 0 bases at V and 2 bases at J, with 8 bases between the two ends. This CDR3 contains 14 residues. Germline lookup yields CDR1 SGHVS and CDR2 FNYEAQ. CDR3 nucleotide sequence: TGTGCCAGCAGCTTAGCCAGGGGACCCTACGAGCAGTACTTC. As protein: CASSLARGPYEQYF. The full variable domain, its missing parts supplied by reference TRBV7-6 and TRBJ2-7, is GAGVSQSPRYKVTKRGQDVALRCDPISGHVSLYWYRQALGQGPEFLTYFNYEAQQDKSGLPNDRFSAERPEGSISTLTIQRTEQRDSAMYRCASSLARGPYEQYFGPGTRLTVT.